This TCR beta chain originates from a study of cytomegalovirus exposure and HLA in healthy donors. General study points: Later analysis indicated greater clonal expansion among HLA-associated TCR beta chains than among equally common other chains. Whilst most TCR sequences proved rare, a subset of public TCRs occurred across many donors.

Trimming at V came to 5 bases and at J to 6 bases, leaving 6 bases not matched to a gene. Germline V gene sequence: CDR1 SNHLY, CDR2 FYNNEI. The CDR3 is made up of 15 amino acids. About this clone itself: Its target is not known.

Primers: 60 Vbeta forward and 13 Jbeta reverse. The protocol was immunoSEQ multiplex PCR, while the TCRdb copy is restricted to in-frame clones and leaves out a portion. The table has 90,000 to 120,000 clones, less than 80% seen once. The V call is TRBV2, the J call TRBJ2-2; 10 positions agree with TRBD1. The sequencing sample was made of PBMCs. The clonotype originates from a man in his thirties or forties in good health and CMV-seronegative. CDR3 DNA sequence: TGTGCCAGCAGTTTCGGACAGGGGGGGGCCGGGGAGCTGTTTTTT. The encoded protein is CASSFGQGGAGELFF.